Below, one TCR beta chain is given with its context. Its cognate antigen has yet to be identified. One base away there is no much larger clone; base qualities are not given. This sample was included in a study of T cells in Graves' hyperthyroidism and ophthalmopathy (dated 2019 in TCRdb). With regard to the full study: Peripheral blood was sampled at the time of initial diagnosis, prior to any treatment. A discovery cohort of approximately 100 patients, roughly 45 with Graves' ophthalmopathy and 57 with stable Graves' hyperthyroidism, was used to find distinguishing TCR V-J signatures. An independent validation cohort of under 20 hyperthyroidism patients and about 15 patients who later progressed to ophthalmopathy tested prospective prediction of ophthalmopathy. The roughly 100 discovery patients were divided at random into training and test sets in a 7:3 ratio. In more than five Graves' hyperthyroidism patients, the study also compared T-cell repertoires from thyroid tissue with T-cell repertoires from blood. Following sampling, methimazole starting at 30 mg daily was given to hyperthyroidism patients, and high-dose intravenous methylprednisolone was given to ophthalmopathy patients. The paper reports TCR Vbeta CDR3 sequencing of some 140 peripheral blood samples: around 45 ophthalmopathy, under 80 hyperthyroidism and some 17 progressor patients.

A patient counted as having stable Graves' hyperthyroidism if no progression to ophthalmopathy occurred over 18 months of follow-up. Hyperthyroidism patients were newly diagnosed, had a disease duration of under 2 months, and were aged 18 to 65 years. Exclusion was applied to patients with uncontrolled infections, other autoimmune diseases, pregnancy or lactation. Diagnoses were established on the basis of clinical symptoms, serum thyroxine and TRAb, thyroid ultrasound, and orbital computed tomography. PBMCs were isolated from about 9.2 ml of fresh peripheral blood by Ficoll-Paque density gradient centrifugation. Total RNA was extracted using Trizol reagent, and RNA quality was assessed on an Agilent 2100 Bioanalyzer. The TCR beta CDR3 regions were amplified from the RNA transcripts. The TCR CDR3 was subjected to a first round of RT-PCR using the HTBI primer set and the Qiagen OneStep RT-PCR kit. Libraries were constructed in a second round of multiplex PCR, after which size selection and purification were carried out. Paired-end sequencing of the libraries was performed with 100 bp reads on an Illumina HiSeq2000. On the authors' methods: SOAPnuke was used to process the raw data, removing reads that contained adapters or uncalled bases, had a mean Phred below 15, or lacked an exact match to the constant primer or identifier. COPE v1.2.5 was used to merge the high-quality paired reads, and each unique nucleotide sequence was defined as a clonotype. MiTCR v1.1 was used to align the clonotypes against IMGT TRBV, TRBD and TRBJ reference segments. The analysis included only V-J combinations with a frequency above 0.0001, which together covered over 98% of the repertoires. A TCS score was defined as the ratio of F50 (clonal expansion) to E x V (chaos), with BLOSUM62-based TCRdist applied between CDR3 peptides within each V-J. Welch's t-statistics and random forest reduced roughly 540 V-J features to some 14, which were used in a naive Bayes classifier (R e1071). TCRdb applied fastp at Q25 and MiXCR to the public reads, then kept only in-frame beta chains. CDR3 protein sequences are deduplicated, and each keeps its most common genes and DNA. The V and J calls follow TCRdb's processing rather than the paper's. This sample holds 350,000 to 400,000 distinct CDR3 sequences; about 15% were observed only once. Approximately 32% of the sample belongs to the ten largest clones.

What the authors observed across the whole study: No statistical method was used to fix the sample size in advance, and group allocation was not hidden from the investigators. A 13 V-J signature model separated ophthalmopathy from stable hyperthyroidism, with around 91% sensitivity and 81.08% specificity in cross-validation and 80%/75% in testing. In validation, progression to ophthalmopathy was predicted by the model with 70.59% sensitivity and 72% to 80% specificity, a median of 6.5 months before onset. Most expanded thyroid clonotypes (frequency above 0.001) were also found in blood, which suggests that blood repertoires may mirror thyroid immune responses.

Via the germline V gene, CDR1 is MNHNS and CDR2 SASEGT. Its CDR3 holds 14 amino acids, cysteine through phenylalanine. Only the CDR3 part of the read is kept: 42 bases, read in frame from the first base. Trimming at the junction amounts to 4 bases on V and 4 bases on J, and the germline ends lie 12 bases apart. The chain uses TRBV6-1 and TRBJ2-3; tentative D gene TRBD2, with 5 bases matching. This TCR was sampled from a woman aged 25 to 39 with Graves' hyperthyroidism. The sample was blood. The sequenced DNA: TGTGCCAGCAGTGGGAGGCATTTGCCAGATACGCAGTATTTT. This yields the protein CASSGRHLPDTQYF.